The source of this TCR beta chain is a study of blood T cell repertoires in COVID-19. At the level of the study: T cells, B-cell-depleted T cells, or PBMCs supplied cDNA or gDNA.

Per the germline V gene, CDR1 is MNHEY and CDR2 is SMNVEV (reference sequence). Germline trimming cut 2 bases from V and 0 bases from J; bases unmatched to any gene: 10. This CDR3 spans 18 amino acids. Authors' analysis steps: Estimation of nucleated cell counts relied on the amplification of reference gene primers. The method was immunoSEQ multiplex PCR; TCRdb's version includes in-frame clones alone and lacks a portion of them. Clonal size and the V and J genes are those of that table, whereas D and trimming came from the DNA. The top ten hold 6.8% of the sample, which has 95,000 to 110,000 clones, around 89% seen once.

This receptor was identified in a man over 45 with active or convalescent COVID-19. V gene TRBV27 combines with J gene TRBJ2-7; 10 nucleotides agree with TRBD2. The material sequenced was peripheral blood. CDR3 amino acids: CASSLRWSGRGFSYEQYF. The CDR3 DNA follows: TGTGCCAGCAGTTTACGGTGGAGCGGGAGGGGATTCTCCTACGAGCAGTACTTC.